This entry is about one T cell receptor beta chain. The source of the sample is a study of blood T cell repertoires in COVID-19. Study details: The United States, Italy and Spain provided the acute and convalescent COVID-19 samples. Nucleic acid was either cDNA or gDNA, and it came from T cells, B-cell-depleted T cells, or PBMCs.

Per the study methods: Estimates of nucleated cell counts were drawn from the amplification of reference gene primers. The protocol was immunoSEQ multiplex PCR, while the TCRdb copy is restricted to in-frame clones and leaves out a portion. That table gives V, J and clone size, and the DNA gave D and trimming. The sample lists approximately 48,000 clones, more than 70% occurring once. With V trimmed by 1 base and J by 5 bases, 9 bases remained unmatched. The CDR3 extends over 16 amino acids. Germline V lookup: CDR1 SGHDT, CDR2 YYEEEE. This receptor was taken from a man in his fifties or sixties with acute or convalescent COVID-19. Sequences were obtained from peripheral blood. V usage is TRBV5-6 and J usage is TRBJ2-1, with 7 bases matching TRBD2. This CDR3 is CASSLNLGEGHNEQFF. As DNA, the CDR3 is TGTGCCAGCAGCTTGAATTTGGGGGAGGGGCACAATGAGCAGTTCTTC.